A single sample is the source of the 20 T cell receptor beta chains below, sequenced in a study of technical replicates of blood from four donors. Only in-frame clones appear in the TCRdb table, and some are missing; sequencing was by immunoSEQ multiplex PCR. The table includes about 81,000 clones, 90% to 97% detected once. The sequencing input was T cells isolated from PBMCs. The source of these receptors is a human donor in good health.

J is TRBJ1-1 and V is TRBV5-1; TRBD1 matches 9 bases. V dropped 4 bases and J dropped 3; count of bases not matched to a gene: 4. The CDR3 runs 14 residues. Germline V gene sequence: CDR1 SGHRS, CDR2 YFSETQ. CDR3 protein: CASSVGTGYTEAFF. CDR3 DNA: TGCGCCAGCAGCGTCGGGACAGGGTACACTGAAGCTTTCTTT.

This clone was recorded once. The chain recombines TRBV5-1 with TRBJ2-7; no reliable D call. The germline V gene encodes CDR1 SGHRS and CDR2 YFSETQ. The CDR3 length is 13 residues. The CDR3 loop reads CASRSPSSYEQYF. CDR3 nucleotides: TGCGCTAGCCGGAGCCCGAGCTCCTACGAGCAGTACTTC.

This clone was seen a single time. The rearrangement uses TRBV28 and TRBJ2-7, with 9 bases identical to TRBD1. CDR3 size: 15 residues. Germline V gene lookup returns CDR1 MDHEN and CDR2 SYDVKM. The ends lost 6 bases at V and 3 bases at J; junction bases unmatched: 9. CDR3 sequence reads: CASRDPGQGIYEQYF. In DNA form, the CDR3 reads TGTGCCAGCAGAGACCCGGGACAGGGAATCTACGAGCAGTACTTC.

V gene TRBV30 combines with J gene TRBJ2-7; TRBD2 matches 8 bases. Losses at the gene ends were 3 bases for V and 4 bases for J; bases not matched to a gene: 11. This CDR3 has 15 amino acids. From germline, CDR1 is GTSNPN and CDR2 SVGIG (reference sequence). Written as DNA, the CDR3 is TGTGCCTGGAGGGGACTAGGGGGATACAGGTACGAGCAGTACTTC. As protein: CAWRGLGGYRYEQYF.

This rearrangement joins TRBV18 to TRBJ2-1; tentative D call: TRBD2 (5 bases). V lost 3 bases to trimming and J lost 7 bases, with 16 bases between them. This CDR3 spans 15 amino acids. Germline V gene sequence: CDR1 KGHSH, CDR2 LQKENI. For the CDR3, the DNA is TGTGCCAGCTCACCTACAGCCTTGGAGGTAAATGAGCAGTTCTTC. It translates to CASSPTALEVNEQFF.

The chain uses TRBV29-1 and TRBJ2-7; TRBD1 agrees at 7 bases. V was clipped by 4 bases and J by 4 bases; unmatched bases: 10. From germline, CDR1 is SQVTM and CDR2 ANQGSEA. The CDR3 has 14 amino acids. The CDR3: CSVVQQGKLYEQYF. For the CDR3, the DNA is TGCAGCGTTGTACAACAGGGGAAGTTGTACGAGCAGTACTTC.

The V and J genes are TRBV27 and TRBJ1-2; TRBD1 matches 8 bases. Per the germline V gene, CDR1 is MNHEY and CDR2 is SMNVEV (reference sequence). This CDR3 has 13 amino acids. J lost 5 bases, V lost 5 bases, and 4 bases had no gene match. This CDR3 reads CASSIRQGYGYTF. Here the CDR3 DNA reads TGTGCCAGCAGTATAAGACAGGGGTATGGCTACACCTTC.

The gene calls are TRBV4-1 and TRBJ2-1; 10 nucleotides match TRBD2. This CDR3 spans 19 amino acids. Germline lookup yields CDR1 MGHRA and CDR2 YSYEKL. V shed 3 bases, J shed 5 bases, and the junction held 16 bases outside the gene matches. The CDR3 reads CASSHARLESGRVNNEQFF. CDR3 DNA: TGCGCCAGCAGCCATGCTCGACTCGAAAGCGGGAGGGTCAACAATGAGCAGTTCTTC.

The count of this clone is one. V usage is TRBV7-8 and J usage is TRBJ2-3; D unclear. Germline V gives CDR1 SGHVS, CDR2 FQNEAQ. The V end lost 0 bases, the J end lost 0 bases, and 13 bases lay between the germline ends. CDR3 size: 17 residues. CDR3 sequence reads: CASSLAPGGSSTDTQYF. CDR3 sequence (DNA): TGTGCCAGCAGCTTAGCGCCTGGCGGATCTAGCACAGATACGCAGTATTTT.

The rearrangement links TRBV29-1 to TRBJ1-1; D possibly corresponds to TRBD1 (6 bases). Germline CDR1 SQVTM, CDR2 ANQGSEA. The ends were cut back, 3 bases at V and 4 bases at J, with 15 bases in the middle. The CDR3 consists of 14 residues. In nucleotides, the CDR3 is TGCAGCGTTGACGACGGACAGCTGGCCACTGAAGCTTTCTTT. Amino acids: CSVDDGQLATEAFF.

The chain carries TRBV9 and TRBJ1-1; 9 positions match TRBD1. The CDR3 contains 18 residues. V lost 3 bases, J lost 0 bases, and 12 bases stayed unmatched. Germline CDR1 and CDR2: SGDLS and YYNGEE. This CDR3 is CASSALGTGPSMNTEAFF. The CDR3 DNA is TGTGCCAGCAGCGCCCTTGGGACAGGGCCTTCCATGAACACTGAAGCTTTCTTT.

This rearrangement joins TRBV9 to TRBJ2-3, with 8 bases identical to TRBD1. The CDR3 is 14 residues long. Germline values: CDR1 SGDLS, CDR2 YYNGEE. The trim removed 7 bases at V and 3 bases at J, leaving 7 bases unmatched. The CDR3 bases are TGTGCCAGCGTGGCAGGGGGCGGGACAGATACGCAGTATTTT. Translated: CASVAGGGTDTQYF.

This chain connects TRBV5-4 to TRBJ2-7; the D gene is possibly TRBD1 (6 bases). The CDR3 totals 16 residues. Trimming cost V 0 bases and J 11 bases, with 24 bases left between them. CDR1 and CDR2 from the germline V gene are SGHNT and YYREEE (reference sequence). CDR3 nucleotides: TGTGCCAGCAGCTTGGGACCCGGGACAAGGGCCACCGTTGAGTACTTC. Protein product: CASSLGPGTRATVEYF.

The chain has TRBV2 and TRBJ1-5; tentative D call: TRBD1 (6 bases). Germline loops: CDR1 SNHLY, CDR2 FYNNEI. The CDR3 totals 14 residues. V gave up 3 bases and J gave up 7 bases, with 13 bases separating them. CDR3 residues: CASSDSAGEQPQHF. DNA of the CDR3: TGTGCCAGCAGTGACTCGGCAGGGGAGCAGCCCCAGCATTTT.

This chain links TRBV14 with TRBJ2-1; TRBD2 matches at 7 bases. The CDR3 has 15 residues. Germline lookup yields CDR1 SGHDN and CDR2 FVKESK. Trimming removed 0 bases from V and 7 bases from J; junction bases left unmatched: 6. The CDR3 coding sequence is TGTGCCAGCAGCCAAGAATACCGAGCGGGGAATGAGCAGTTCTTC. Its protein product is CASSQEYRAGNEQFF.

The genes are TRBV9 and TRBJ1-4; 9 bases match TRBD1. The V and J ends lost 0 bases and 8 bases, in that order; junction bases with no gene match: 5. This CDR3 is built from 15 residues. Germline V gene sequence: CDR1 SGDLS, CDR2 YYNGEE. CDR3 nucleotide sequence: TGTGCCAGCAGCGTAGAGGGACAGGGAGGAGAAAAACTGTTTTTT. Residues: CASSVEGQGGEKLFF.

This chain connects TRBV13 to TRBJ2-3, with a weak D call TRBD2 (6 bases). The germline CDR1 and CDR2 sequences are PRHDT and FYEKMQ (reference sequence). V was cut by 0 bases and J by 2 bases, with 15 bases left in between. This CDR3 has 17 residues. CDR3 in amino acids: CASSLGLGGFHTDTQYF. The CDR3 region has the DNA TGTGCCAGCAGCTTAGGCCTGGGAGGTTTTCACACAGATACGCAGTATTTT.

This chain joins TRBV5-6 and TRBJ2-1, with TRBD2 identical over 9 bases. CDR3 size: 19 residues. From germline, CDR1 is SGHDT and CDR2 YYEEEE. Trimming at V came to 0 bases and at J to 4 bases, leaving 14 bases not matched to a gene. The CDR3 here is CASSLVASGTTKNYNEQFF. The CDR3 DNA follows: TGTGCCAGCAGCTTGGTGGCTAGCGGGACAACGAAAAATTACAATGAGCAGTTCTTC. Variable domain in full (rest from reference TRBV5-6 and TRBJ2-1): DAGVTQSPTHLIKTRGQQVTLRCSPKSGHDTVSWYQQALGQGPQFIFQYYEEEERQRGNFPDRFSGHQFPNYSSELNVNALLLGDSALYLCASSLVASGTTKNYNEQFFGPGTRLTVL.

The rearrangement uses TRBV19 and TRBJ1-4, with a weak D call TRBD1 (5 bases). CDR3 length: 14 residues. Germline V gene data show CDR1 as LNHDA and CDR2 as SQIVND (reference sequence). V shed 10 bases and J shed 4 bases, with 16 bases lying between them. DNA of the CDR3: TGTGCCACCCAACGGCAGGGCAGTAATGAAAAACTGTTTTTT. Its translation: CATQRQGSNEKLFF. Together with reference TRBV19 and TRBJ1-4, the CDR3 gives the full variable domain: DGGITQSPKYLFRKEGQNVTLSCEQNLNHDAMYWYRQDPGQGLRLIYYSQIVNDFQKGDIAEGYSVSREKKESFPLTVTSAQKNPTAFYLCATQRQGSNEKLFFGSGTQLSVL.

The chain combines TRBV27 with TRBJ1-3; TRBD1 might be the D (6 bases). Germline CDR1 is MNHEY and CDR2 is SMNVEV (reference sequence). The CDR3 spans 14 residues. V lost 9 bases and J lost 4, with 16 bases in between. CDR3 coding DNA: TGTGCCAGTCAGGCCGGGACATACGGAAACACCATATATTTT. Amino acids: CASQAGTYGNTIYF.